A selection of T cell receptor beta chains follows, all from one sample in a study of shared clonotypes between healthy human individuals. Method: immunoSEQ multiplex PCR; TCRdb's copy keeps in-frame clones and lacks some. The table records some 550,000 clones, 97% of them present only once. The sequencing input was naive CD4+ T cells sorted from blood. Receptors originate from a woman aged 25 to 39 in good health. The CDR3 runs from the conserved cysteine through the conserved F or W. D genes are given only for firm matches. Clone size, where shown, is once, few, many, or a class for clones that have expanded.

TGTGCCAGCACCTCTTCGAACGAGCAGTACTTC	CASTSSNEQYF	TRBV27	TRBJ2-7	.	.
TGTGCCAGCAGTAGGAGTGGTTCGACAGGGAACTACGAGCAGTACTTC	CASSRSGSTGNYEQYF	TRBV19	TRBJ2-7	TRBD1	.
TGTGCCAGCTCACCACTCAGTCCCCCAGGCGAGCAGTACTTC	CASSPLSPPGEQYF	TRBV18	TRBJ2-7	.	.
TGTGCCAGCAGACGGCGGGCCCTTGGGACTGAAGCTTTCTTT	CASRRRALGTEAFF	TRBV2	TRBJ1-1	.	.
TGTGCCAGCAGCCGATGGACTAGCGGCGCCTACGAGCAGTACTTC	CASSRWTSGAYEQYF	TRBV5-4	TRBJ2-7	TRBD2	.
TGTGCCAGCAGCGTAGGAGTGACGGCTAGCGGGCTTCCCTACAATGAGCAGTTCTTC	CASSVGVTASGLPYNEQFF	TRBV9	TRBJ2-1	TRBD2	.
TGCGCCAGCATTCACAAAGGCGGACATAATGAAAAACTGTTTTTT	CASIHKGGHNEKLFF	TRBV23-1	TRBJ1-4	.	.
TGTGCCAGTAGGTCGGGACAGGGCAACTATGGCTACACCTTC	CASRSGQGNYGYTF	TRBV19	TRBJ1-2	TRBD1	.
TGTGCCAGCAGTGATGGGGGGTCAGGGGGCAATGAGCAGTTCTTC	CASSDGGSGGNEQFF	TRBV6-1	TRBJ2-1	.	.
TGCGCCAGCAGCTTGGACAACAATCAGCCCCAGCATTTT	CASSLDNNQPQHF	TRBV5-1	TRBJ1-5	.	.
TGTGCCAGCAGTTTATATCCTAGCTACTACAATGAGCAGTTCTTC	CASSLYPSYYNEQFF	TRBV27	TRBJ2-1	.	once
TGCGCCAGCAGCTTGGGAGCGGGGAAAGAGACCCAGTACTTC	CASSLGAGKETQYF	TRBV5-1	TRBJ2-5	TRBD2	.
TGTGCCAGAAGCTCCCAGGGAGTGGGCGAGCAGTACTTC	CARSSQGVGEQYF	TRBV5-3	TRBJ2-7	.	.
TGTGCCACCAGCAGAGGGGGGGCATTCGGTGGCTACACCTTC	CATSRGGAFGGYTF	TRBV15	TRBJ1-2	.	.
TGTGCCAGCCGGGCAGCCCAGGGGGCTAACTATGGCTACACCTTC	CASRAAQGANYGYTF	TRBV6-4	TRBJ1-2	TRBD1	.
TGTGCCAGCTCACCACCGAGCGTTGGGACGGGCGCTGAAGCTTTCTTT	CASSPPSVGTGAEAFF	TRBV18	TRBJ1-1	.	.
TGTGCCAGTAGTCTCTCGACAGGTGGGCGCACTGAAGCTTTCTTT	CASSLSTGGRTEAFF	TRBV19	TRBJ1-1	.	.
TGTGCCAGCAGCCAAGGCGAGGGGAGGGACACTGAAGCTTTCTTT	CASSQGEGRDTEAFF	TRBV4-2	TRBJ1-1	.	.
TGTGCCAGCTCACAGGGGGCTGGGGCCAACGTCCTGACTTTC	CASSQGAGANVLTF	TRBV18	TRBJ2-6	.	.
TGTGCCAGCGGACATGAACCGACAGCATCCTACGAGCAGTACTTC	CASGHEPTASYEQYF	TRBV28	TRBJ2-7	.	once
TGTGCCAGCAGTTGGGGACAGCTTAATTCACCCCTCCACTTT	CASSWGQLNSPLHF	TRBV28	TRBJ1-6	TRBD1	.
TGTGCCAGCAGTGCGGGGTCGACAGCGAACACTGAAGCTTTCTTT	CASSAGSTANTEAFF	TRBV6-1	TRBJ1-1	.	.
TGCGCCAGCAGCTTGGTTGGACTTTATAACTATGGCTACACCTTC	CASSLVGLYNYGYTF	TRBV5-1	TRBJ1-2	.	.
TGCGCCAGCAGCCCGGGACTAGCGGGAGGGCCTGCCAAAAACATTCAGTACTTC	CASSPGLAGGPAKNIQYF	TRBV4-1	TRBJ2-4	TRBD2	.
TGTGCCAGCAGCCGGTCGGGGGCGGAACAAGAGACCCAGTACTTC	CASSRSGAEQETQYF	TRBV5-4	TRBJ2-5	.	.
TGTGCCAGCAGAACAGTCTACGAGCAGTACTTC	CASRTVYEQYF	TRBV6-1	TRBJ2-7	.	.
TGTGCCAGCAGATACCAGGGGATGAACACTGAAGCTTTCTTT	CASRYQGMNTEAFF	TRBV6-5	TRBJ1-1	.	.
TGCGCCAGCAGCCAGGGATGGCGCGAGCAGTACTTC	CASSQGWREQYF	TRBV4-1	TRBJ2-7	.	.
TGTGCCAGAAGGCGGCGGGCTACCTACGAGCAGTACTTC	CARRRRATYEQYF	TRBV5-3	TRBJ2-7	.	.
TGTGCCAGCAGCAGGGACAGGGCGAATGAGCAGTTCTTC	CASSRDRANEQFF	TRBV6-6	TRBJ2-1	TRBD1	.
TGTGCCAGCAGTTACTCAGGGACTAGCGACAACTACGAGCAGTACTTC	CASSYSGTSDNYEQYF	TRBV6-5	TRBJ2-7	TRBD2	once
TGTGCCAGCAGCTCGTACAGGGAGAGCTCTGGGGCCAACGTCCTGACTTTC	CASSSYRESSGANVLTF	TRBV11-2	TRBJ2-6	.	.
TGTGCCAGTAGTCAAACCAGGGGGCCCACTGAAGCTTTCTTT	CASSQTRGPTEAFF	TRBV19	TRBJ1-1	TRBD1	.
TGTGCCAGCAGTTGGGACAGTTCTAACTATGGCTACACCTTC	CASSWDSSNYGYTF	TRBV28	TRBJ1-2	TRBD1	.